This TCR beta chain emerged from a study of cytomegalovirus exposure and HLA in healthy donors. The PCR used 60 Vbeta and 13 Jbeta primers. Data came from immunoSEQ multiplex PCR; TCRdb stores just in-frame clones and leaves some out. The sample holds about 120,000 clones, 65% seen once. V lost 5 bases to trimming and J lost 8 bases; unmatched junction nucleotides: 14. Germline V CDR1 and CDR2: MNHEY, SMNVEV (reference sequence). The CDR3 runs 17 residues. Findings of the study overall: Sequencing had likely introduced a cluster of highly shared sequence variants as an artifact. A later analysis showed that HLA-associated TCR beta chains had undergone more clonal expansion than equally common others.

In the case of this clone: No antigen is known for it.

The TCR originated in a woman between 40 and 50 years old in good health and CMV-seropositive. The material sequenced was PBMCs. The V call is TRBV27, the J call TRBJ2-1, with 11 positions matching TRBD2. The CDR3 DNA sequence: TGTGCCAGCAGTGGAGGCACTAGCGGGAGAGGTTTGCATGAGCAGTTCTTC. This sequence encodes CASSGGTSGRGLHEQFF.